This T cell receptor (beta chain) was documented in a study of OX40 agonist ivuxolimab in advanced cancers. About the investigation overall: The costimulatory receptor OX40 (CD134) was targeted by ivuxolimab, a fully human IgG2 agonistic monoclonal antibody. Intravenous ivuxolimab was administered to patients every 2 weeks at six dose levels: 0.01, 0.1, 0.3, 1.5, 3 and 10 mg/kg. Among the roughly 52 dose-escalation patients, approximately 20 had hepatocellular carcinoma, approximately 15 melanoma, 9 renal cell carcinoma and 9 head and neck cancer. A male proportion of roughly 85% and a mean age of approximately 55 years, ranging from 23 to 79, were recorded for the dose-escalation cohort. Patients were allowed to have had prior anti-PD-1, anti-PD-L1 or anti-CTLA-4 therapy, and 40% of the dose-escalation patients had been treated with checkpoint inhibitors. Partial responses occurred in three dose-escalation patients, of whom one had hepatocellular carcinoma and two had cutaneous melanoma. The point of sequencing TCRbeta in the periphery was to test whether ivuxolimab changed TCR sequence diversity and drove clonal T-cell expansion. The paper reports the monotherapy dose-escalation portion (N of about 47 patients) of the phase I ivuxolimab trial. The study at large found these results: Low levels of normalized T-cell clonal expansion were also seen in some patients who did not respond. The antigen specificity of the clonally expanded peripheral T cells was not determined. On average, CD8+ T cells showed more expanded clones than CD4+ T cells after ivuxolimab. Clonal expansion of both CD4+ and CD8+ blood T cells was observed from baseline to week 6 at doses 0.1 to 3.0 mg/kg. In the 0.1-3.0 mg/kg groups, partial responders had among the lowest normalized peripheral clonal expansion, particularly in CD8+ T cells.

Genomic DNA was isolated from the sorted cells so that the TCRbeta CDR3 region could be sequenced. The immunoSEQ Assay was used for sequencing of TCRbeta CDR3 regions. The immuneACCESS repertoire file appears here via TCRdb, limited to in-frame rearrangements. These files lack a portion of the clones; in checked studies, under half of the deficit traces to unresolved V genes, and the cause of the others is not known. This sample gives about 60,000 clones in total; approximately 94% of them show up just once. Jointly, the top ten make up approximately 18% of the sample. Of note for this clone: Its recognized antigen is unknown. No much larger clone is present one base from it, and per-base qualities are unavailable.

Patients with autoimmune disease history or receiving systemic immunosuppression were excluded from the trial. Peripheral blood for TCR sequencing was drawn from every dose cohort at baseline, at cycle 4 day 1 and at cycle 7 day 1. Samples came from an open-label, multicenter, first-in-human phase I dose-escalation trial of ivuxolimab. The trial enrolled adults with locally advanced or metastatic head and neck squamous cell, hepatocellular, melanoma or renal cell carcinoma. Before TCR sequencing, CD4+ and CD8+ T cells were separately sorted from peripheral blood. From its cysteine to its phenylalanine, the CDR3 spans 14 amino acids. The sequence is cut down to CDR3 DNA, 42 bases in frame from base 1. Based on the germline V gene (reference sequence), the CDR1 and CDR2 sequences are MNHEY and SMNVEV. At the junction V is shortened by 4 bases and J by 3 bases; bases outside the gene matches: 2.

Recombination connected TRBV27 to TRBJ2-1; TRBD1 fits 8 bases in the junction. Sample: CD4+ or CD8+ T cells sorted from blood, taken in a trial of the OX40 agonist ivuxolimab. The sequence was collected from an adult with an advanced solid tumor such as melanoma, head and neck, liver or kidney cancer. The CDR3 protein: CASSSGQGYNEQFF. DNA sequence: TGTGCCAGCAGTTCCGGACAGGGCTACAATGAGCAGTTCTTC.